The rows below give T cell receptor beta chains drawn from one sample of a study of CD8+ T cells in alopecia areata. The protocol was immunoSEQ multiplex PCR, while the TCRdb copy is restricted to in-frame clones and leaves out a portion. In the table there are 130,000 to 150,000 clones, about half of which are singletons. The sequencing here drew on CD4+ T cells sorted from blood, taken at week 0. The receptors stem from a human donor with alopecia areata. Both conserved end residues are part of each CDR3. The D gene is left open where the match is weak. Clone sizes are given selectively: once, few, many, or a class where the clone is expanded.

J: TRBJ1-1; size: few; V: TRBV7-3; D: NA; CDR3: CASSLTDSHSTAFF; DNA: TGTGCCAGCAGCTTAACGGATTCGCACAGTACAGCTTTCTTT
J: TRBJ2-7; size: few; V: TRBV30; D: NA; CDR3: CAWRLSGSSRF; DNA: TGTGCCTGGAGACTATCCGGGAGCTCCCGCTTC
J: TRBJ2-5; size: NA; V: TRBV30; D: NA; CDR3: CAWSLGRETQYF; DNA: TGTGCCTGGAGTTTGGGCAGAGAGACCCAGTACTTC
J: TRBJ2-7; size: NA; V: TRBV7-2; D: TRBD2; CDR3: CASSLLPAGAGEQYF; DNA: TGTGCCAGCAGCTTACTCCCAGCGGGAGCCGGGGAGCAGTACTTC
J: TRBJ2-7; size: NA; V: TRBV5-1; D: NA; CDR3: CASSSGLQTYEQYF; DNA: TGCGCCAGCAGCTCGGGACTCCAAACCTACGAGCAGTACTTC
J: TRBJ1-1; size: NA; V: TRBV6-1; D: NA; CDR3: CASSEGGMNTEAFF; DNA: TGTGCCAGCAGTGAAGGAGGGATGAACACTGAAGCTTTCTTT
J: TRBJ1-3; size: NA; V: TRBV6-5; D: NA; CDR3: CASSFSGASGNTIYF; DNA: TGTGCCAGCAGTTTTTCGGGGGCATCTGGAAACACCATATATTTT
J: TRBJ2-7; size: NA; V: TRBV29-1; D: TRBD2; CDR3: CSIWREVSYEQYF; DNA: TGCAGTATATGGCGGGAGGTCTCCTACGAGCAGTACTTC
J: TRBJ2-1; size: NA; V: TRBV6-5; D: TRBD1; CDR3: CASRLGQGAYNEQFF; DNA: TGTGCCAGCAGATTGGGACAGGGAGCCTACAATGAGCAGTTCTTC
J: TRBJ1-5; size: NA; V: TRBV7-2; D: TRBD1; CDR3: CASSAGGWGQPQHF; DNA: TGTGCCAGCAGCGCAGGGGGCTGGGGTCAGCCCCAGCATTTT
J: TRBJ2-3; size: few; V: TRBV15; D: NA; CDR3: CATSRDKLATRASSTDTQYF; DNA: TGTGCCACCAGCAGAGACAAGCTTGCTACTAGAGCCTCTAGCACAGATACGCAGTATTTT
J: TRBJ1-1; size: NA; V: TRBV27; D: NA; CDR3: CASSFRGNTEAFF; DNA: TGTGCCAGCAGTTTCCGGGGGAACACTGAAGCTTTCTTT
J: TRBJ2-5; size: NA; V: TRBV27; D: TRBD2; CDR3: CASSFSSGKETQYF; DNA: TGTGCCAGCAGTTTCTCTAGCGGGAAAGAGACCCAGTACTTC
J: TRBJ2-3; size: NA; V: TRBV19; D: TRBD1; CDR3: CASRHGTGVSDTQYF; DNA: TGTGCCAGTAGACACGGGACAGGGGTCTCCGATACGCAGTATTTT
J: TRBJ2-7; size: few; V: TRBV28; D: NA; CDR3: CASRPGLVGEQYF; DNA: TGTGCCAGCCGACCCGGATTGGTCGGCGAGCAGTACTTC
J: TRBJ1-2; size: once; V: TRBV2; D: TRBD1; CDR3: CASSEGRSGGGYTF; DNA: TGTGCCAGCAGTGAGGGACGATCAGGGGGCGGCTACACCTTC
J: TRBJ2-7; size: NA; V: TRBV7-3; D: TRBD2; CDR3: CATSPSGTKGSEQYF; DNA: TGTGCCACGTCGCCTAGCGGGACTAAGGGCTCTGAGCAGTACTTC
J: TRBJ2-5; size: NA; V: TRBV14; D: NA; CDR3: CASSQRDFQETQYF; DNA: TGTGCCAGCAGCCAAAGGGACTTCCAAGAGACCCAGTACTTC
J: TRBJ1-3; size: few; V: TRBV29-1; D: NA; CDR3: CSVEGSRSGSLSGNTIYF; DNA: TGCAGCGTTGAAGGAAGTCGGTCTGGCAGCCTCTCTGGAAACACCATATATTTT
J: TRBJ2-5; size: NA; V: TRBV27; D: TRBD2; CDR3: CASSPREGETQYF; DNA: TGTGCCAGCAGCCCGAGGGAGGGGGAGACCCAGTACTTC
J: TRBJ2-7; size: few; V: TRBV6-6; D: TRBD1; CDR3: CASRYGQGGYEQYF; DNA: TGTGCCAGCAGATACGGACAGGGGGGATACGAGCAGTACTTC
J: TRBJ1-1; size: NA; V: TRBV6-1; D: NA; CDR3: CASSASPELEAFF; DNA: TGTGCCAGCAGTGCCTCCCCGGAGCTTGAAGCTTTCTTT
J: TRBJ2-7; size: NA; V: TRBV30; D: TRBD1; CDR3: CAWSATGDEQYF; DNA: TGTGCCTGGAGTGCTACAGGGGACGAGCAGTACTTC
J: TRBJ2-7; size: NA; V: TRBV30; D: NA; CDR3: CAGGQLYEQYF; DNA: TGTGCCGGCGGCCAGCTTTACGAGCAGTACTTC
J: TRBJ2-6; size: NA; V: TRBV5-1; D: NA; CDR3: CASKLISGGANVLTF; DNA: TGCGCCAGCAAGCTTATTAGTGGTGGGGCCAACGTCCTGACTTTC
J: TRBJ2-3; size: NA; V: TRBV5-1; D: NA; CDR3: CASSLGTTSTDTQYF; DNA: TGCGCCAGCAGCTTGGGGACAACTAGCACAGATACGCAGTATTTT
J: TRBJ2-5; size: NA; V: TRBV28; D: NA; CDR3: CASSSEGGVGTQYF; DNA: TGTGCCAGCAGTTCGGAGGGGGGAGTAGGGACCCAGTACTTC
J: TRBJ1-4; size: few; V: TRBV5-1; D: TRBD1; CDR3: CASSLGTATNEKLFF; DNA: TGCGCCAGCAGCTTAGGGACAGCAACTAATGAAAAACTGTTTTTT
J: TRBJ2-7; size: NA; V: TRBV7-9; D: NA; CDR3: CASSLARGPYEQYF; DNA: TGTGCCAGCAGCTTAGCCCGAGGACCCTACGAGCAGTACTTC
J: TRBJ2-1; size: NA; V: TRBV30; D: NA; CDR3: CAWSSAEGTSSYNEQFF; DNA: TGTGCCTGGAGTTCGGCGGAGGGGACGAGCTCCTACAATGAGCAGTTCTTC
J: TRBJ2-4; size: few; V: TRBV29-1; D: NA; CDR3: CSVPGTLEDKNIQYF; DNA: TGCAGCGTACCTGGGACCCTTGAAGACAAAAACATTCAGTACTTC
J: TRBJ1-2; size: NA; V: TRBV11-2; D: TRBD1; CDR3: CASSLADRGGPGYTF; DNA: TGTGCCAGCAGCTTAGCGGACAGGGGAGGCCCAGGCTACACCTTC
J: TRBJ2-2; size: few; V: TRBV7-2; D: NA; CDR3: CASSSSPNGELFF; DNA: TGTGCCAGCAGCTCAAGTCCAAACGGGGAGCTGTTTTTT
J: TRBJ2-5; size: NA; V: TRBV2; D: TRBD2; CDR3: CASSVGLAGVETQYF; DNA: TGTGCCAGCAGTGTTGGACTAGCGGGTGTGGAGACCCAGTACTTC
J: TRBJ2-7; size: NA; V: TRBV4-1; D: TRBD2; CDR3: CASSPTGTSGGGNEQYF; DNA: TGCGCCAGCAGCCCTACCGGGACTAGCGGAGGGGGGAACGAGCAGTACTTC
J: TRBJ2-3; size: NA; V: TRBV29-1; D: NA; CDR3: CSAGGRADTQYF; DNA: TGCAGCGCCGGGGGTAGGGCAGATACGCAGTATTTT
J: TRBJ2-5; size: few; V: TRBV30; D: NA; CDR3: CAWVQGGMVAGAKETQYF; DNA: TGTGCCTGGGTACAGGGGGGTATGGTAGCGGGAGCCAAAGAGACCCAGTACTTC
J: TRBJ2-7; size: few; V: TRBV7-2; D: TRBD1; CDR3: CASSVGTVTYEQYF; DNA: TGTGCCAGCAGCGTTGGGACAGTTACCTACGAGCAGTACTTC
J: TRBJ2-6; size: NA; V: TRBV27; D: NA; CDR3: CASGTMLGSGANVLTF; DNA: TGTGCCAGCGGCACTATGTTGGGCTCTGGGGCCAACGTCCTGACTTTC
J: TRBJ1-4; size: NA; V: TRBV9; D: NA; CDR3: CASSVGRLPTNEKLFF; DNA: TGTGCCAGCAGCGTCGGCAGGCTCCCGACTAATGAAAAACTGTTTTTT
J: TRBJ1-1; size: NA; V: TRBV29-1; D: NA; CDR3: CSVVVGGNTEAFF; DNA: TGCAGCGTTGTTGTAGGGGGAAACACTGAAGCTTTCTTT
J: TRBJ2-5; size: NA; V: TRBV30; D: NA; CDR3: CASGIGYQETQYF; DNA: TGTGCCTCAGGGATAGGATACCAAGAGACCCAGTACTTC
J: TRBJ1-1; size: NA; V: TRBV25-1; D: TRBD1; CDR3: CASSELGGGQAEAFF; DNA: TGTGCCAGCAGTGAACTCGGGGGAGGACAGGCTGAAGCTTTCTTT
J: TRBJ2-1; size: NA; V: TRBV18; D: TRBD2; CDR3: CASSPTSGMAYNEQFF; DNA: TGTGCCAGCTCACCAACTAGCGGAATGGCCTACAATGAGCAGTTCTTC
J: TRBJ2-6; size: NA; V: TRBV7-7; D: NA; CDR3: CASSLHSTGANVLTF; DNA: TGTGCTAGCAGCCTCCATTCCACCGGGGCCAACGTCCTGACTTTC
J: TRBJ2-7; size: NA; V: TRBV15; D: NA; CDR3: CATSSPGLKTYEQYF; DNA: TGTGCCACCAGCTCCCCGGGACTGAAGACCTACGAGCAGTACTTC
J: TRBJ2-6; size: NA; V: TRBV7-8; D: NA; CDR3: CASSLGSWAGTANVLTF; DNA: TGTGCCAGCAGCTTAGGGAGTTGGGCAGGGACAGCCAACGTCCTGACTTTC
J: TRBJ2-1; size: NA; V: TRBV6-6; D: TRBD2; CDR3: CASSPRTSMNEQFF; DNA: TGTGCCAGCAGCCCTAGGACTAGCATGAATGAGCAGTTCTTC
J: TRBJ2-5; size: NA; V: TRBV9; D: TRBD1; CDR3: CASSVSQGAETQYF; DNA: TGTGCCAGCAGCGTATCCCAGGGGGCGGAGACCCAGTACTTC
J: TRBJ2-6; size: NA; V: TRBV5-5; D: NA; CDR3: CASSFGLFSGANVLTF; DNA: TGTGCCAGCAGCTTCGGTCTGTTCTCTGGGGCCAACGTCCTGACTTTC
J: TRBJ2-5; size: NA; V: TRBV6-5; D: TRBD1; CDR3: CASSRPGTGRETQYF; DNA: TGTGCCAGCAGTCGTCCCGGGACAGGGCGAGAGACCCAGTACTTC
J: TRBJ1-2; size: NA; V: TRBV27; D: NA; CDR3: CASSLSRAPNYGYTF; DNA: TGTGCCAGCAGTTTATCCAGAGCCCCTAACTATGGCTACACCTTC
J: TRBJ2-5; size: NA; V: TRBV4-2; D: TRBD2; CDR3: CASSQEKGAGGNRETQYF; DNA: TGTGCCAGCAGCCAAGAGAAAGGTGCGGGAGGTAATCGAGAGACCCAGTACTTC
J: TRBJ1-4; size: NA; V: TRBV15; D: NA; CDR3: CATSVGTATNEKLFF; DNA: TGTGCCACCAGCGTCGGGACGGCAACTAATGAAAAACTGTTTTTT
J: TRBJ2-5; size: NA; V: TRBV27; D: NA; CDR3: CASSLGQGISETQYF; DNA: TGTGCCAGCAGTTTAGGCCAGGGGATATCGGAGACCCAGTACTTC
J: TRBJ2-7; size: NA; V: TRBV5-4; D: TRBD2; CDR3: CASSHGLAGLYEQYF; DNA: TGTGCCAGCAGCCACGGACTAGCGGGACTCTACGAGCAGTACTTC
J: TRBJ2-7; size: NA; V: TRBV6-5; D: NA; CDR3: CASRTSYEQYF; DNA: TGTGCCAGCAGAACCTCCTACGAGCAGTACTTC
J: TRBJ2-7; size: NA; V: TRBV10-3; D: TRBD1; CDR3: CAISEHPLGTGNKYF; DNA: TGTGCCATCAGTGAGCACCCGCTTGGGACAGGGAATAAGTACTTC
J: TRBJ2-1; size: NA; V: TRBV29-1; D: NA; CDR3: CSVVDGTSLGEQFF; DNA: TGCAGCGTTGTTGACGGGACTTCACTAGGTGAGCAGTTCTTC
J: TRBJ1-5; size: NA; V: TRBV29-1; D: NA; CDR3: CSVRTSNQPQHF; DNA: TGCAGCGTTAGGACTAGCAATCAGCCCCAGCATTTT